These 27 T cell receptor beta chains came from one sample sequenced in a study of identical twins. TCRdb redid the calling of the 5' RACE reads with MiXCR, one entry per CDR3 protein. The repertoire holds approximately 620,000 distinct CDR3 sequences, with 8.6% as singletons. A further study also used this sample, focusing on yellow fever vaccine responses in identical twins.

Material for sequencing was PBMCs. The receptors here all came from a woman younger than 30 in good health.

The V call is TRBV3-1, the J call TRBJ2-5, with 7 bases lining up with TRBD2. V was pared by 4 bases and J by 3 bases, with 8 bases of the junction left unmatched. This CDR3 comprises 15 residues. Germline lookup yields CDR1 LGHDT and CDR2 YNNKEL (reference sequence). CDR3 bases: TGTGCCAGCAGCCCGTGGGCGGCGGGAGAAGAGACCCAGTACTTC. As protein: CASSPWAAGEETQYF.

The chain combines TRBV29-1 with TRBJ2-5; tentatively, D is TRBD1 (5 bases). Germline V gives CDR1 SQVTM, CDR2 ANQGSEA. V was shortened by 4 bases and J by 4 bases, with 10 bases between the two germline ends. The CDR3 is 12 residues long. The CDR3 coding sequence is TGCAGCGTTGTCTCAGGGCCAGAGACCCAGTACTTC. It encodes CSVVSGPETQYF.

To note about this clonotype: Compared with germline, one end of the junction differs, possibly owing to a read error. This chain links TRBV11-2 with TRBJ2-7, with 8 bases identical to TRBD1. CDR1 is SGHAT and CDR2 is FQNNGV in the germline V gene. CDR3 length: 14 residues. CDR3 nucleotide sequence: TGTGCCAGCAGCTTATATGGACAGGGTTTATCGCTTTTCTTC. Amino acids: CASSLYGQGLSLFF. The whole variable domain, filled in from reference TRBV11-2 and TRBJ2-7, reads EAGVAQSPRYKIIEKRQSVAFWCNPISGHATLYWYQQILGQGPKLLIQFQNNGVVDDSQLPKDRFSAERLKGVDSTLKIQPAKLEDSAVYLCASSLYGQGLSLFFGPGTRLTVT.

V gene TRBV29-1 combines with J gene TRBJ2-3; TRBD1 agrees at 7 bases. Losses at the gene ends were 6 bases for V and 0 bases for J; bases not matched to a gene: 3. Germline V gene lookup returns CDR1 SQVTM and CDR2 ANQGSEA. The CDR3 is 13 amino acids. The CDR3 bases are TGCAGCGTGAGCAGGGGGAGCACAGATACGCAGTATTTT. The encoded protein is CSVSRGSTDTQYF.

The CDR3 loop reads CASSQRGAGETQYF. Written as DNA, the CDR3 is TGTGCCAGCAGCCAACGAGGGGCGGGAGAGACCCAGTACTTC. This chain joins TRBV3-1 and TRBJ2-5, with D perhaps TRBD1 or TRBD2 (5 bases each). The V and J ends lost 2 bases and 4 bases respectively, with 11 bases between them. This CDR3 comprises 14 residues. Per the germline V gene, CDR1 is LGHDT and CDR2 is YNNKEL (reference sequence).

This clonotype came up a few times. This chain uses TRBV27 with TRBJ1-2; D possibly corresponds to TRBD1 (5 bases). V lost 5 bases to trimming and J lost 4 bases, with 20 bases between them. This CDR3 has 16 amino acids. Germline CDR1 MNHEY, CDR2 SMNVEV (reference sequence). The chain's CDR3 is CASSLTSGTASYGYTF. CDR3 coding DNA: TGTGCCAGCAGTCTAACCTCCGGGACTGCGAGCTATGGCTACACCTTC.

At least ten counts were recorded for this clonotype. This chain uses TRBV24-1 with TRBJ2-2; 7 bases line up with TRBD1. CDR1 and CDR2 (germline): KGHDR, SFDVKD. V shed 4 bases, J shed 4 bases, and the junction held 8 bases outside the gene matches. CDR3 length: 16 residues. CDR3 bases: TGTGCCACCAGTGAGACTTCCGGGACAGTCACCGGGGAGCTGTTTTTT. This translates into CATSETSGTVTGELFF.

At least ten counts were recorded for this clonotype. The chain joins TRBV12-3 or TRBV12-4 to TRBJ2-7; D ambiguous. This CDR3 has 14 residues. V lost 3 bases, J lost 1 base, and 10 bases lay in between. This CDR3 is CASSLMTPSYEQYF. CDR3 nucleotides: TGTGCCAGCAGTTTGATGACGCCATCCTACGAGCAGTACTTC.

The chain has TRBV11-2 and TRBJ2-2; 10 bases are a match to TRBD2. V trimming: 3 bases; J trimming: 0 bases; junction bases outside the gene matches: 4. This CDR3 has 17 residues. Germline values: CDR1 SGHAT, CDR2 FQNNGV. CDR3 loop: CASSFPAGGPNTGELFF. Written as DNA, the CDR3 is TGTGCCAGCAGCTTTCCAGCGGGGGGGCCGAACACCGGGGAGCTGTTTTTT.

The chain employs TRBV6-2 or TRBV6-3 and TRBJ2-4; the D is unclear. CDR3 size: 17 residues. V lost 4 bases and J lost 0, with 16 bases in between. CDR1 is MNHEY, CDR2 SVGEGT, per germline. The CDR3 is CASSSLVANLAKNIQYF. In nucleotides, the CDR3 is TGTGCCAGCAGTTCTCTGGTCGCCAATCTAGCCAAAAACATTCAGTACTTC.

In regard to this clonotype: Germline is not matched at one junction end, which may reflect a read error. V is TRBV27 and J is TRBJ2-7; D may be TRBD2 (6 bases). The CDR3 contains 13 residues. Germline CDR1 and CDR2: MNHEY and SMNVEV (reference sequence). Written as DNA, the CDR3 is TGTCCCAGCTCCCGGGTGGGGGGTTTCGAGCAGTACTTC. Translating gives CPSSRVGGFEQYF.

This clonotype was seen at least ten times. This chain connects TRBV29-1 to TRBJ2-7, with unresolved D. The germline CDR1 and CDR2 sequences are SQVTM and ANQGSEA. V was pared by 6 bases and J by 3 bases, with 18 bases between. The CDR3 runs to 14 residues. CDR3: CSVPKPGDLYEQYF. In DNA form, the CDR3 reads TGCAGCGTCCCTAAGCCAGGCGATCTCTACGAGCAGTACTTC.

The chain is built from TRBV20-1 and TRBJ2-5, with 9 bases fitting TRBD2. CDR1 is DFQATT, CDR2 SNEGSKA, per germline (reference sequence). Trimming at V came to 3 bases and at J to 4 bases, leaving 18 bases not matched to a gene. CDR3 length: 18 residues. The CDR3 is CSASRLSGGQLPGETQYF. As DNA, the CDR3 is TGCAGTGCTAGCAGGCTCAGCGGGGGGCAACTTCCAGGAGAGACCCAGTACTTC.

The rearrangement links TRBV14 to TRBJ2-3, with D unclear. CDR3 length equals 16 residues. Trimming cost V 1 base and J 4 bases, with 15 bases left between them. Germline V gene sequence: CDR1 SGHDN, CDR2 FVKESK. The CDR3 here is CASSQGSLSGADTQYF. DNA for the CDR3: TGTGCCAGCAGCCAAGGAAGTCTTTCGGGCGCAGATACGCAGTATTTT. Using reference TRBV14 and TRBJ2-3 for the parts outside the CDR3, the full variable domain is EAGVTQFPSHSVIEKGQTVTLRCDPISGHDNLYWYRRVMGKEIKFLLHFVKESKQDESGMPNNRFLAERTGGTYSTLKVQPAELEDSGVYFCASSQGSLSGADTQYFGPGTRLTVL.

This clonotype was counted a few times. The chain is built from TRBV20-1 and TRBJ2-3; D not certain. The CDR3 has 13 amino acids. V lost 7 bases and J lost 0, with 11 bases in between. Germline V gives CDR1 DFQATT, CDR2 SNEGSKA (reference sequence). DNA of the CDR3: TGCAGTGAGCGAGCTTCTAGCACAGATACGCAGTATTTT. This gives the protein CSERASSTDTQYF.

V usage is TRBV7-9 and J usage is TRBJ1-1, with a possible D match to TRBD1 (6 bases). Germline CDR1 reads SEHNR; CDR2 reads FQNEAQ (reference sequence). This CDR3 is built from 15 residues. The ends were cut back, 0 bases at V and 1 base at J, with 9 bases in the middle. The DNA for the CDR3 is TGTGCCAGCAGCTTAGCCGGACAGAGGAACACTGAAGCTTTCTTT. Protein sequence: CASSLAGQRNTEAFF.

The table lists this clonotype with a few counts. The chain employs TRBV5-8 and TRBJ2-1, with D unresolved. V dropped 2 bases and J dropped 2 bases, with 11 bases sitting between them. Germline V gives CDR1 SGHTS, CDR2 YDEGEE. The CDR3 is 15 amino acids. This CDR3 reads CASSLSRTPYNEQFF. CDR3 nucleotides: TGTGCCAGCAGCTTATCCCGGACCCCCTACAATGAGCAGTTCTTC.

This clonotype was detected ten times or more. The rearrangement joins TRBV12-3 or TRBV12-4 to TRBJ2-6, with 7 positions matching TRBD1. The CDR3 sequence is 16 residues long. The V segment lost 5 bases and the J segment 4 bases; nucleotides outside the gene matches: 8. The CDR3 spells CASSTLRGSGANVLTF. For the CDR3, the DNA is TGTGCCAGCAGTACCCTCAGGGGGTCAGGGGCCAACGTCCTGACTTTC.

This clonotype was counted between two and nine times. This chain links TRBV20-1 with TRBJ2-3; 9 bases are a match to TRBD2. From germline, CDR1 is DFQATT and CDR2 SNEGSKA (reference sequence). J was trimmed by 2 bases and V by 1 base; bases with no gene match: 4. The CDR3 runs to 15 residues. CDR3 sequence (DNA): TGCAGTGCTAGAGTGCCTAGCGGGAACACAGATACGCAGTATTTT. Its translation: CSARVPSGNTDTQYF.

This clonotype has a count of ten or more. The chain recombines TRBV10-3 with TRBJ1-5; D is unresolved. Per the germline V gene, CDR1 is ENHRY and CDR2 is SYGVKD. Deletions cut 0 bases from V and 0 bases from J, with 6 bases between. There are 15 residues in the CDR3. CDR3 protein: CAISESGNSNQPQHF. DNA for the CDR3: TGTGCCATCAGTGAGTCGGGGAATAGCAATCAGCCCCAGCATTTT.

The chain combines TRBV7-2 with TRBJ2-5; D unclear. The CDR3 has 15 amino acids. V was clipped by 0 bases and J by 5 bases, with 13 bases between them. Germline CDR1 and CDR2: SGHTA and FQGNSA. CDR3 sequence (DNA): TGTGCCAGCAGCTTAGCGATCGCCGTGAGCGAGACCCAGTACTTC. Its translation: CASSLAIAVSETQYF.

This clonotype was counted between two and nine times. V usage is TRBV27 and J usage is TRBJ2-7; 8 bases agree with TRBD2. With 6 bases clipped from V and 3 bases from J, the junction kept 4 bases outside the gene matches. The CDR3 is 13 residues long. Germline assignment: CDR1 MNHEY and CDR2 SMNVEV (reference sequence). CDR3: CASSAGGNYEQYF. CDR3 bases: TGTGCCAGCAGCGCGGGGGGCAACTACGAGCAGTACTTC.

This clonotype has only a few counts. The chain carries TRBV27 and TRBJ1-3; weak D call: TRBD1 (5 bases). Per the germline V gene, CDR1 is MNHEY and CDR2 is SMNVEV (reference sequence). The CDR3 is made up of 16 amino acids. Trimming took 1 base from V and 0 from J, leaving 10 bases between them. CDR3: CASSLYRPLSGNTIYF. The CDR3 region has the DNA TGTGCCAGCAGTTTATACAGGCCCCTCTCTGGAAACACCATATATTTT.

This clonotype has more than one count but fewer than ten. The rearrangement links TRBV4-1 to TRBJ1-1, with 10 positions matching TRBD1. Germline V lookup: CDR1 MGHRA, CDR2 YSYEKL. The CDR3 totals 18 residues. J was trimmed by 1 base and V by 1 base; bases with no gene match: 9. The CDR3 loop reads CASSQGGTGERTNTEAFF. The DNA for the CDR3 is TGCGCCAGCAGCCAAGGGGGGACAGGGGAAAGAACGAACACTGAAGCTTTCTTT.

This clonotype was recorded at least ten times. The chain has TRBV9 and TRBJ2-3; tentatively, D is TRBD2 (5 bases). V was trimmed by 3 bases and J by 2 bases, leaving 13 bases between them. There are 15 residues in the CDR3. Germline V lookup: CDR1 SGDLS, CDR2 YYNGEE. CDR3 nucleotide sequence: TGTGCCAGCAGCGCACTCGAGGGCCCCACAGATACGCAGTATTTT. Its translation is CASSALEGPTDTQYF.

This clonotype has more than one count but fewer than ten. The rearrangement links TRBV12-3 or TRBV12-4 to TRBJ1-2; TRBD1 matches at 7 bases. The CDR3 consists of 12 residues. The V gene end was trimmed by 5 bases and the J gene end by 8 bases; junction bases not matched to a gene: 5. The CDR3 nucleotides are TGTGCCAGCAGTGAGGGGGCAAGAGGCTACACCTTC. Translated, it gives CASSEGARGYTF.

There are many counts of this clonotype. Written as DNA, the CDR3 is TGTGCCAGCAGTGCACCCGGGACATCGAACACTGAAGCTTTCTTT. Amino acid sequence: CASSAPGTSNTEAFF. The chain links TRBV28 to TRBJ1-1; a possible D gene is TRBD1 (6 bases). The CDR3 runs to 15 residues. The germline gives CDR1 MDHEN, CDR2 SYDVKM. The ends were cut back, 5 bases at V and 1 base at J, with 14 bases in the middle.